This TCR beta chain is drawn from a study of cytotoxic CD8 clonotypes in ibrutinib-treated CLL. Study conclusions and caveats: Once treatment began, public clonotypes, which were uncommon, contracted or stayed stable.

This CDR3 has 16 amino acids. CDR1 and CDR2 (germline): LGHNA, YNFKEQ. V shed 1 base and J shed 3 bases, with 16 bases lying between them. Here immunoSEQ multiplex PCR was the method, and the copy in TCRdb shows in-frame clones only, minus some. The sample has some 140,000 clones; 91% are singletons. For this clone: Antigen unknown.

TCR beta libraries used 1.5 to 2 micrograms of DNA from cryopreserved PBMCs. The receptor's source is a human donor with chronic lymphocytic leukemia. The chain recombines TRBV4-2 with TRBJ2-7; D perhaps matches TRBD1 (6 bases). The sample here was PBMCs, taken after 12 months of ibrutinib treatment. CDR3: CASSQVAGTTNYEQYF. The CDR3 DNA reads TGTGCCAGCAGCCAAGTAGCTGGGACAACTAACTACGAGCAGTACTTC.